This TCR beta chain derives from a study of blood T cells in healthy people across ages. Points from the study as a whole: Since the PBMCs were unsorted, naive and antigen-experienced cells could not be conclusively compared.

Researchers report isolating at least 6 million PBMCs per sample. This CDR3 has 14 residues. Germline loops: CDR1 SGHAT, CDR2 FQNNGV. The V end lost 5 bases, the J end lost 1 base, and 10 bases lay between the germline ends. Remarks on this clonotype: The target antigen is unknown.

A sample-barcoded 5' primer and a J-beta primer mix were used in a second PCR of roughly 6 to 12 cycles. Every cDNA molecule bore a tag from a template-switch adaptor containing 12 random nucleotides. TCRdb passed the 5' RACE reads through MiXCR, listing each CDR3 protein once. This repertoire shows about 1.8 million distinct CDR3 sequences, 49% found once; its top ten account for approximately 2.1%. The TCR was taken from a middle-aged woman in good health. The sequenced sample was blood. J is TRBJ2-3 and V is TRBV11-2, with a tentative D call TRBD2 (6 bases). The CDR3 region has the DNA TGTGCCAGCAGCGGAGGGGCAGGCACAGATACGCAGTATTTT. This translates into CASSGGAGTDTQYF.